This T cell receptor (beta chain) comes out of a study of Graves' ophthalmopathy and Graves' hyperthyroidism. Trimming removed 1 base at V and 2 bases at J, with 9 bases between. Germline V gene data show CDR1 as SNHLY and CDR2 as FYNNEI. This CDR3 has 16 residues. Amplification of TCR beta CDR3 regions used RNA transcripts. RT-PCR in the first round used HTBI primers; a second-round multiplex PCR followed. TCRdb analysed the multiplex PCR reads with MiXCR anew, one entry per CDR3 protein. This sample has around 1.1 million distinct CDR3 sequences, with about two fifths found just once. The source of this sequence is an adult man with Graves' hyperthyroidism. The sequencing sample was made of peripheral blood or thyroid tissue (not recorded which). The chain recombines TRBV2 with TRBJ2-6; D uncertain. This CDR3 is CASSEVVNTGANVLTF. The CDR3 bases are TGTGCCAGCAGTGAAGTGGTGAACACTGGGGCCAACGTCCTGACTTTC.